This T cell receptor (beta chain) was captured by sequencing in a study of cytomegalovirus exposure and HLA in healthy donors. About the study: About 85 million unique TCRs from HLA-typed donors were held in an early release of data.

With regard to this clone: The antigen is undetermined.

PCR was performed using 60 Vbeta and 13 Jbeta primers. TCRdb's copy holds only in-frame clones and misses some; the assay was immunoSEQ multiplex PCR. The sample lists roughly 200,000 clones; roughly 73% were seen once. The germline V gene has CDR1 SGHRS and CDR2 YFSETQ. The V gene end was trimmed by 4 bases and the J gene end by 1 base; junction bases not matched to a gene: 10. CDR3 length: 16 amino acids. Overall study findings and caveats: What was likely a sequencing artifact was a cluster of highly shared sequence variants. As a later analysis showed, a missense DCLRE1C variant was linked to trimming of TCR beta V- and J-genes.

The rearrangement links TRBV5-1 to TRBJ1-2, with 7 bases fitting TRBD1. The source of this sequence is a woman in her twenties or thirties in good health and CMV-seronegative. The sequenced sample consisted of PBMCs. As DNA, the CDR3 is TGCGCCAGCAGCAGTCCGGGACAGACCCTTAACTATGGCTACACCTTC. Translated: CASSSPGQTLNYGYTF.